The clone carrying this T cell receptor beta chain was found many times. Its antigen is still unknown. The data are from a study of breast tumors, draining lymph nodes, adjacent tissues. Notes on the study in general: Compared with lymph nodes, tumors were less diverse; compared with nontumor tissue, more. Tumor T cell lymph node origin was a supported hypothesis, not proven. Compared with basal-like, luminal-like tumors shared significantly more repertoire with nontumor tissue.

One entry per CDR3 protein, called by TCRdb with MiXCR from the multiplex PCR reads. This table has 200,000 or so distinct CDR3 sequences, 30% to 40% appearing once. Samples came from axillary lymph nodes draining the breast cancer. CDR3 length equals 20 residues. Germline-derived CDR1 and CDR2 are PRHDT and FYEKMQ (reference sequence). Trimming left V 7 bases short and J 2 bases short, with 30 bases between. The V call is TRBV13, the J call TRBJ1-3, with D maybe TRBD1 (6 bases). This clonotype originated in a female donor with breast cancer. Some clones in this sample may be carry-over from other donors' samples. The source material was axillary lymph node tissue. The CDR3 protein is CASTGQGLRETPHAGNTIYF. CDR3 in DNA: TGTGCCAGCACCGGGCAGGGGTTACGGGAAACTCCGCACGCTGGAAACACCATATATTTT.